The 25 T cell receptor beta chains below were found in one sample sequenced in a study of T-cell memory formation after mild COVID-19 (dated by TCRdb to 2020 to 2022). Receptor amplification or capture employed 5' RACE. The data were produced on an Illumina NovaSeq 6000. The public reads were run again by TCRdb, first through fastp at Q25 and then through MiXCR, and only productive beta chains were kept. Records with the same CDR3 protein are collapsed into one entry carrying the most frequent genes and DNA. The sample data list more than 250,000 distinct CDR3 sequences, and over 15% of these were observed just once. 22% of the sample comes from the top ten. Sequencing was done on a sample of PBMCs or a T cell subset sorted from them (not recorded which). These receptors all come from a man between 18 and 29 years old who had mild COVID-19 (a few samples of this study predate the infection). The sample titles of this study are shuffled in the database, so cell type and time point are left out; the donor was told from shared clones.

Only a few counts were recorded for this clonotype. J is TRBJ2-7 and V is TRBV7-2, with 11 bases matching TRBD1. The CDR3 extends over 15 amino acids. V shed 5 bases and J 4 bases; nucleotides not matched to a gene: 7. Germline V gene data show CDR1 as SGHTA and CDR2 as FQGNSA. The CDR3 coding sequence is TGTGCCAGCAGCCAAGGACAGGGGGCTCCGTACGAGCAGTACTTC. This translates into CASSQGQGAPYEQYF.

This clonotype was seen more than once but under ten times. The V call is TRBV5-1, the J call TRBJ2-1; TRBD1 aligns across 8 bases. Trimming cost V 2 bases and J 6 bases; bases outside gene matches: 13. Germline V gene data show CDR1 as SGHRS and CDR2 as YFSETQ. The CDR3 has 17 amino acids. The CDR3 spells CASSLPRTGPGFNEQFF. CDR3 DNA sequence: TGCGCCAGCAGCTTACCCCGGACAGGGCCAGGGTTCAATGAGCAGTTCTTC.

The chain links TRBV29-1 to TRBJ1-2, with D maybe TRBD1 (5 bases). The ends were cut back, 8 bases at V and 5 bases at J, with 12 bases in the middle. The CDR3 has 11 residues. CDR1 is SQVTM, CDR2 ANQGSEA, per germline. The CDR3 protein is CSLRGDYGYTF. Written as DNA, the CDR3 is TGCAGCCTTAGGGGCGATTATGGCTACACCTTC.

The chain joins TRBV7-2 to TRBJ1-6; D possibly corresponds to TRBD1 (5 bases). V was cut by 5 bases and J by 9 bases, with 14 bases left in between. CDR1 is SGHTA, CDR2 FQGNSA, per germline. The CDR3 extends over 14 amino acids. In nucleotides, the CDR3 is TGTGCCAGCAGCAACCGGACGAGGGGTTCACCCCTCCACTTT. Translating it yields CASSNRTRGSPLHF. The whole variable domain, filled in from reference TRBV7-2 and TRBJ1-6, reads GAGVSQSPSNKVTEKGKDVELRCDPISGHTALYWYRQSLGQGLEFLIYFQGNSAPDKSGLPSDRFSAERTGGSVSTLTIQRTQQEDSAVYLCASSNRTRGSPLHFGNGTRLTVT.

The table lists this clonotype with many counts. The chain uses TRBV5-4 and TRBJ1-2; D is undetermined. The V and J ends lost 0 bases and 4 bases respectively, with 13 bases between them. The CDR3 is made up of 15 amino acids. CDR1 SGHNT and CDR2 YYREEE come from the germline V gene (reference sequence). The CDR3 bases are TGTGCCAGCAGCTTGGAGAGCAGCCCTTCCTATGGCTACACCTTC. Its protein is CASSLESSPSYGYTF. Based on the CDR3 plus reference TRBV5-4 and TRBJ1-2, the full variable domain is ETGVTQSPTHLIKTRGQQVTLRCSSQSGHNTVSWYQQALGQGPQFIFQYYREEENGRGNFPPRFSGLQFPNYSSELNVNALELDDSALYLCASSLESSPSYGYTFGSGTRLTVV.

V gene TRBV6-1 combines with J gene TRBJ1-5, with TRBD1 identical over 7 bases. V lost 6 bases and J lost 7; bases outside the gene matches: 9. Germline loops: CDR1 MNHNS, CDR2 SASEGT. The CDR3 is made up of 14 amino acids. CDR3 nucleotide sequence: TGTGCCAGCAGAACAGACAGGGTCTCCCAGCCCCAGCATTTT. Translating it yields CASRTDRVSQPQHF.

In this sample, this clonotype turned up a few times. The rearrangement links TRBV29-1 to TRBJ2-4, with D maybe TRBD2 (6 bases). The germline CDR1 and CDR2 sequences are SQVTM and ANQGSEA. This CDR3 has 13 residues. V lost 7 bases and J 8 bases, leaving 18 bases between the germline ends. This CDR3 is CSAGWGERDIQYF. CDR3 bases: TGCAGCGCTGGGTGGGGGGAGAGGGACATTCAGTACTTC. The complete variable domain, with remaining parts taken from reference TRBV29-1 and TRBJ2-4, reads SAVISQKPSRDICQRGTSLTIQCQVDSQVTMMFWYRQQPGQSLTLIATANQGSEATYESGFVIDKFPISRPNLTFSTLTVSNMSPEDSSIYLCSAGWGERDIQYFGAGTRLSVL.

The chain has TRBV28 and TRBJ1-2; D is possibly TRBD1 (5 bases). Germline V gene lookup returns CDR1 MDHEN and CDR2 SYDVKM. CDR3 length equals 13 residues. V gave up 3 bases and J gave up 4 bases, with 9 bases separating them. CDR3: CASSLGVIYGYTF. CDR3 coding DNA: TGTGCCAGCAGTTTGGGGGTGATCTATGGCTACACCTTC.

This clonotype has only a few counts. The CDR3 DNA reads as TGTGCCAGCAGCGGAAGACTAGCGGGGGGACCTAATGAGCAGTTCTTC. Protein product: CASSGRLAGGPNEQFF. J is TRBJ2-1 and V is TRBV13, with 13 positions matching TRBD2. Germline trimming cut 5 bases from V and 7 bases from J; bases unmatched to any gene: 8. The CDR3 covers 16 residues. CDR1 is PRHDT and CDR2 is FYEKMQ in the germline V gene (reference sequence).

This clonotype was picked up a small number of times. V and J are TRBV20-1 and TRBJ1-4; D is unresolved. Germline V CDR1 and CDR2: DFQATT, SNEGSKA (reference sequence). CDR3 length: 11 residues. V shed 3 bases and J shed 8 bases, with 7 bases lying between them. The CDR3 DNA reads TGCAGTGCTAGTCGTCAGGAAAAACTGTTTTTT. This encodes CSASRQEKLFF.

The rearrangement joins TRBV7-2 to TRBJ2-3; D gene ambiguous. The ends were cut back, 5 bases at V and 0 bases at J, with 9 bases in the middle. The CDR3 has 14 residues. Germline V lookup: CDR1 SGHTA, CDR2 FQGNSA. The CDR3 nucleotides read TGTGCCAGCAGCCTTTCATCTAGCACAGATACGCAGTATTTT. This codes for CASSLSSSTDTQYF.

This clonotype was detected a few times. The CDR3 nucleotides are TGTGCCAGCAGTTACGGTATACCTTCCTACGAGCAGTACGTC. Protein product: CASSYGIPSYEQYV. The chain has TRBV6-6 and TRBJ2-7; D call uncertain. From germline, CDR1 is MNHNY and CDR2 SVGAGI (reference sequence). CDR3 length: 14 amino acids. Trimming took off 2 bases at V and 1 base at J, with 9 bases between the two ends.

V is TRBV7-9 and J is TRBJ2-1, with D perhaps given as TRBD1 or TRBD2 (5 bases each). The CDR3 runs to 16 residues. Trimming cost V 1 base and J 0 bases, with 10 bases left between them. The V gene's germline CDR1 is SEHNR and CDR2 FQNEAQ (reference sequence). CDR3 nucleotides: TGTGCCAGCAGCTTAGGGGACCGGGGCTCCTACAATGAGCAGTTCTTC. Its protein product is CASSLGDRGSYNEQFF.

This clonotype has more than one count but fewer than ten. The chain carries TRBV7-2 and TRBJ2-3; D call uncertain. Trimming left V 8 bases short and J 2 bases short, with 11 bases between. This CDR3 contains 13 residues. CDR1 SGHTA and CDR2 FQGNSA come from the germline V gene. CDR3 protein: CASVLSTTDTQYF. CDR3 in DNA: TGTGCCAGCGTCCTCTCTACCACAGATACGCAGTATTTT.

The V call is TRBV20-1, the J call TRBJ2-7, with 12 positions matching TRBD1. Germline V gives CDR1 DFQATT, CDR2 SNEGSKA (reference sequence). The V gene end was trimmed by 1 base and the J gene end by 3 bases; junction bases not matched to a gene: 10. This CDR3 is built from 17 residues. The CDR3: CSARGPPGQGAHYEQYF. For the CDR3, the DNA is TGCAGTGCTAGAGGACCCCCGGGACAGGGGGCTCACTACGAGCAGTACTTC.

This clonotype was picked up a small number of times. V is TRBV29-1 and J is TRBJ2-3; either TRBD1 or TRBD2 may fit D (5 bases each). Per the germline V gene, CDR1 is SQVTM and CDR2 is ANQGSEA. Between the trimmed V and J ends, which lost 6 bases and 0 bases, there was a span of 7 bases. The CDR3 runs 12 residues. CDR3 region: CSVRGSTDTQYF. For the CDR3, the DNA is TGCAGCGTACGGGGCAGCACAGATACGCAGTATTTT.

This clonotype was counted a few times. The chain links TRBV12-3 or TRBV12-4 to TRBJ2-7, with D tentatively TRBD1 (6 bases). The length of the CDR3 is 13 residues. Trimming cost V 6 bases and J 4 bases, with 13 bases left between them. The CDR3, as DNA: TGTGCCAGCAGCCACCCAGGGGTGTACGAGCAGTACTTC. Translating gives CASSHPGVYEQYF.

This CDR3 reads CASSFLEDTQYF. The CDR3, as DNA: TGCGCCAGCAGCTTTTTGGAAGATACGCAGTATTTT. The chain combines TRBV5-1 with TRBJ2-3; D is undetermined. The germline V and J ends were trimmed by 2 bases and 5 bases, with 6 bases remaining between them. The CDR3 spans 12 residues. In germline, CDR1 is SGHRS, CDR2 YFSETQ.

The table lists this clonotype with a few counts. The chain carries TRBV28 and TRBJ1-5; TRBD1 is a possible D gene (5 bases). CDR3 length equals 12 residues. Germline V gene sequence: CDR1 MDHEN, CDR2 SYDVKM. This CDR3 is CTTSRSGEPQHF. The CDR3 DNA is TGTACCACCAGTAGATCGGGGGAGCCCCAGCATTTT.

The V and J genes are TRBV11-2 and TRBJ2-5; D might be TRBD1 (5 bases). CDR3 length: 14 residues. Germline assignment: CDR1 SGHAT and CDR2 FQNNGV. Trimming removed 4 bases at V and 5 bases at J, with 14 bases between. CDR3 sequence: CASSYQGWRETQYF. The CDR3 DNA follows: TGTGCCAGCAGCTATCAGGGTTGGCGGGAGACCCAGTACTTC. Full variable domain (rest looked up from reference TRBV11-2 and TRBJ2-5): EAGVAQSPRYKIIEKRQSVAFWCNPISGHATLYWYQQILGQGPKLLIQFQNNGVVDDSQLPKDRFSAERLKGVDSTLKIQPAKLEDSAVYLCASSYQGWRETQYFGPGTRLLVL.

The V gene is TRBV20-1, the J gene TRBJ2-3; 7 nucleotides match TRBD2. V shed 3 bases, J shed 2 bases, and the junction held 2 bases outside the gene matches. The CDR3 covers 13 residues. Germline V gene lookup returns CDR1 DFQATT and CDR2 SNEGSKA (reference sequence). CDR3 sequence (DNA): TGCAGTGCTAGCGGGGGGTACACAGATACGCAGTATTTT. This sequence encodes CSASGGYTDTQYF.

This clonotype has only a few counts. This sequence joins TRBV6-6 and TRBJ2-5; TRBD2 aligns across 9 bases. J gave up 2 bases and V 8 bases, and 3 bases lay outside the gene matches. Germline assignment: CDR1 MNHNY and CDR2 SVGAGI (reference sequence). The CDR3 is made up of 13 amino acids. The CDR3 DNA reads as TGTGCCAGCCGTCTAGCGGGGCAAGAGACCCAGTACTTC. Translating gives CASRLAGQETQYF.

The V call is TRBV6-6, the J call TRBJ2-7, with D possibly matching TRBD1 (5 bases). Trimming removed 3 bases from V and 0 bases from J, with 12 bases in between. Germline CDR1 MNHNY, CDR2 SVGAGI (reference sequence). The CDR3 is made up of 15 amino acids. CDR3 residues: CASSYQAGNSYEQYF. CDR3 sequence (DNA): TGTGCCAGCAGTTATCAGGCAGGGAACTCCTACGAGCAGTACTTC.

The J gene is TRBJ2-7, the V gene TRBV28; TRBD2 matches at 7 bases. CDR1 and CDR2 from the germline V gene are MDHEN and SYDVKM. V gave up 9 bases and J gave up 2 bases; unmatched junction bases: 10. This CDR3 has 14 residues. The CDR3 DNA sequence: TGTGCCAGGGATGGGGGGGTACGGACCTACGAGCAGTACGTC. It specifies CARDGGVRTYEQYV.

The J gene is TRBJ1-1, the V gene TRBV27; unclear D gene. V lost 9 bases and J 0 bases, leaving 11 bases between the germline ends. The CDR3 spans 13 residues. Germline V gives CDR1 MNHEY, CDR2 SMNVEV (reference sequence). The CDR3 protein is CASRDDVNTEAFF. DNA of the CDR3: TGTGCCAGTCGGGATGATGTGAACACTGAAGCTTTCTTT.